These 25 T cell receptor beta chains were sequenced from one sample in a study of blood T cell repertoires in COVID-19. The table came from immunoSEQ multiplex PCR; TCRdb's copy has only in-frame clones and leaves some out. The sample lists approximately 500,000 clones, 89% occurring once. The sequenced sample was peripheral blood. Source of these receptors: a man between 18 and 29 years old with COVID-19, enrolled during active disease.

The chain has TRBV10-1 and TRBJ2-6; possibly TRBD1 for D (5 bases). This CDR3 comprises 16 residues. The germline gives CDR1 WNHNN, CDR2 SYGVQD (reference sequence). Between the trimmed V and J ends, which lost 5 bases and 0 bases, there was a span of 11 bases. The CDR3 region is CASSLGRNSGANVLTF. The CDR3 region has the DNA TGCGCCAGCAGTCTGGGGCGAAACTCTGGGGCCAACGTCCTGACTTTC.

The gene calls are TRBV18 and TRBJ1-6; D is possibly TRBD1 (6 bases). V lost 4 bases and J lost 7, with 11 bases in between. CDR1 and CDR2 (germline): KGHSH, LQKENI. The CDR3 contains 14 residues. The CDR3 nucleotides are TGTGCCAGCTCACTTCGGGACACCAATTCACCCCTCCACTTT. This codes for CASSLRDTNSPLHF.

This chain links TRBV6-1 with TRBJ2-7; 11 bases are shared with TRBD1. V lost 3 bases and J lost 4; bases outside the gene matches: 5. Germline V gene data show CDR1 as MNHNS and CDR2 as SASEGT. The CDR3 is 15 amino acids. The CDR3 DNA reads as TGTGCCAGCAGTGAGCCGGGACAGGGGGGGTACGAGCAGTACTTC. Translating gives CASSEPGQGGYEQYF.

In its sample, this clone was seen many times. This chain connects TRBV4-2 to TRBJ1-1; 7 bases align to TRBD1. Germline CDR1 and CDR2: LGHNA and YNFKEQ. V dropped 1 base and J dropped 7; count of bases not matched to a gene: 6. The CDR3 has 14 amino acids. CDR3 DNA sequence: TGTGCCAGCAGCCAAGTCCCCGGGACAGATGAAGCTTTCTTT. As protein: CASSQVPGTDEAFF.

The chain couples TRBV7-8 to TRBJ2-1; no clear D. V lost 1 base, J lost 2 bases, and 12 bases lay in between. The CDR3 is 16 amino acids. CDR1 is SGHVS and CDR2 is FQNEAQ in the germline V gene. CDR3 sequence (DNA): TGTGCCAGCAGCTTAGGTTCAGCGAGCGCCTACAATGAGCAGTTCTTC. Its translation: CASSLGSASAYNEQFF.

About this clone itself: Other DNA sequences from this sample encode an identical CDR3 as well. J is TRBJ1-5 and V is TRBV7-9, with a tentative D call TRBD1 (5 bases). The CDR3 has 12 residues. V was trimmed by 3 bases and J by 6 bases, leaving 6 bases between them. Germline V gene sequence: CDR1 SEHNR, CDR2 FQNEAQ (reference sequence). Written as DNA, the CDR3 is TGTGCCAGCAGCTTGGGGGGTCAGCCCCAGCATTTT. As protein: CASSLGGQPQHF. The variable domain in full, with the rest retrieved from reference TRBV7-9 and TRBJ1-5, is DTGVSQNPRHKITKRGQNVTFRCDPISEHNRLYWYRQTLGQGPEFLTYFQNEAQLEKSRLLSDRFSAERPKGSFSTLEIQRTEQGDSAMYLCASSLGGQPQHFGDGTRLSIL.

This rearrangement joins TRBV7-9 to TRBJ2-3; TRBD1 is a possible D gene (5 bases). This CDR3 has 17 residues. Trimming removed 5 bases at V and 2 bases at J, with 20 bases between. Germline-derived CDR1 and CDR2 are SEHNR and FQNEAQ (reference sequence). CDR3 loop: CASSVRLQANLTDTQYF. The DNA for the CDR3 is TGTGCCAGCAGCGTTCGCCTACAGGCTAACCTCACAGATACGCAGTATTTT.

The CDR3 nucleotides read TGTGCCAGCAGCTCACCCGAGGGGGCGACCGGGGAGCTGTTTTTT. Amino acid sequence: CASSSPEGATGELFF. The chain combines TRBV5-4 with TRBJ2-2; 7 bases agree with TRBD1. This CDR3 contains 15 residues. V lost 3 bases to trimming and J lost 5 bases; unmatched junction nucleotides: 7. CDR1 is SGHNT, CDR2 YYREEE, per germline (reference sequence).

The genes are TRBV10-3 and TRBJ2-3; 7 nucleotides match TRBD2. This CDR3 is built from 15 residues. Germline loops: CDR1 ENHRY, CDR2 SYGVKD. The trim removed 5 bases at V and 1 base at J, leaving 6 bases unmatched. The CDR3 region is CAISWGGYGTDTQYF. The CDR3 DNA sequence: TGTGCCATCAGTTGGGGGGGATACGGCACAGATACGCAGTATTTT.

In nucleotides, the CDR3 is TGTGCCAGTTCGATGGGACAAAGGAGCACCGGGGAGCTGTTTTTT. Encoded protein: CASSMGQRSTGELFF. The V gene is TRBV19, the J gene TRBJ2-2; TRBD1 might be the D (6 bases). From germline, CDR1 is LNHDA and CDR2 SQIVND (reference sequence). There are 15 residues in the CDR3. Trimming cost V 8 bases and J 4 bases, with 17 bases left between them.

V gene TRBV30 combines with J gene TRBJ2-3; tentatively, D is TRBD1 (6 bases). The CDR3 is 14 amino acids. Trimming stripped 0 bases from V and 5 bases from J, with 12 bases between. CDR1 and CDR2 from the germline V gene are GTSNPN and SVGIG (reference sequence). CDR3 bases: TGTGCCTGGAGTGTTAGGGGGACGCAAGATACGCAGTATTTT. Translated, it gives CAWSVRGTQDTQYF.

The chain has TRBV7-9 and TRBJ1-1, with TRBD1 matching over 8 bases. V was pared by 5 bases and J by 6 bases, with 14 bases of the junction left unmatched. Germline V gene data show CDR1 as SEHNR and CDR2 as FQNEAQ (reference sequence). The CDR3 runs to 16 residues. The CDR3 region is CASSPPPGTGSAEAFF. For the CDR3, the DNA is TGTGCCAGCAGCCCGCCCCCAGGGACAGGCTCGGCTGAAGCTTTCTTT.

The genes are TRBV7-9 and TRBJ1-1, with D tentatively TRBD1 (5 bases). The CDR3 runs to 13 residues. Trimming stripped 5 bases from V and 1 base from J, with 8 bases between. From germline, CDR1 is SEHNR and CDR2 FQNEAQ (reference sequence). CDR3 in amino acids: CASSRQTNTEAFF. The CDR3 DNA reads TGTGCCAGCAGCAGACAGACGAACACTGAAGCTTTCTTT.

The chain employs TRBV11-3 and TRBJ2-2, with TRBD2 matching over 10 bases. With V trimmed by 4 bases and J by 5 bases, 7 bases remained unmatched. This CDR3 has 16 amino acids. Germline assignment: CDR1 SGHNT and CDR2 YENEEA. CDR3 nucleotides: TGTGCCAGCAGCTCAAGCGGGAGGGCGCGGACCGGGGAGCTGTTTTTT. Its protein product is CASSSSGRARTGELFF. Looking up the rest from reference TRBV11-3 and TRBJ2-2 gives the full variable domain: EAGVVQSPRYKIIEKKQPVAFWCNPISGHNTLYWYLQNLGQGPELLIRYENEEAVDDSQLPKDRFSAERLKGVDSTLKIQPAELGDSAVYLCASSSSGRARTGELFFGEGSRLTVL.

The chain joins TRBV5-1 to TRBJ1-2, with 7 bases lining up with TRBD1. The CDR3 consists of 16 residues. V dropped 0 bases and J dropped 4; count of bases not matched to a gene: 9. Germline V gene sequence: CDR1 SGHRS, CDR2 YFSETQ. CDR3 DNA: TGCGCCAGCAGCTTGGGACCGGGACAGAGTTTCTATGGCTACACCTTC. Its protein is CASSLGPGQSFYGYTF.

The V gene is TRBV13, the J gene TRBJ1-4; maybe TRBD1 (5 bases). This CDR3 region has 15 residues. The germline V gene encodes CDR1 PRHDT and CDR2 FYEKMQ (reference sequence). Trimming took 4 bases from V and 2 from J, leaving 11 bases between them. The CDR3 sequence is CASSSQGGTNEKLFF. CDR3 nucleotide sequence: TGTGCCAGCAGCTCCCAGGGAGGGACTAATGAAAAACTGTTTTTT.

This clone has only one observation. The chain carries TRBV7-8 and TRBJ2-1; D ambiguous. The CDR3 extends over 17 amino acids. CDR1 is SGHVS and CDR2 is FQNEAQ in the germline V gene. Between the trimmed V and J ends, which lost 0 bases and 0 bases, there was a span of 12 bases. CDR3 nucleotides: TGTGCCAGCAGCTTAGCGGTACGTTCTAGCTCCTACAATGAGCAGTTCTTC. Protein: CASSLAVRSSSYNEQFF.

V usage is TRBV7-9 and J usage is TRBJ2-1; tentative D call: TRBD1 (6 bases). With 7 bases removed from V and 6 bases from J, the gap between germline ends came to 19 bases. Germline CDR1 is SEHNR and CDR2 is FQNEAQ (reference sequence). This CDR3 has 15 amino acids. CDR3 sequence: CASTNPAGAFNEQFF. The CDR3 coding sequence is TGTGCCAGCACCAACCCGGCAGGGGCTTTCAATGAGCAGTTCTTC.

V usage is TRBV25-1 and J usage is TRBJ2-2, with 7 bases lining up with TRBD2. The CDR3 is 14 residues long. The ends lost 2 bases at V and 4 bases at J; junction bases unmatched: 1. The germline CDR1 and CDR2 sequences are MGHDK and SYGVNS. The CDR3 nucleotides are TGTGCCAGCAGTGAAGGACTAGTCACCGGGGAGCTGTTTTTT. The encoded protein is CASSEGLVTGELFF.

This clone was seen a single time. The V call is TRBV4-2, the J call TRBJ2-1; TRBD2 is a possible D gene (6 bases). CDR3 size: 15 residues. V was trimmed by 3 bases and J by 12 bases, leaving 21 bases between them. Germline lookup yields CDR1 LGHNA and CDR2 YNFKEQ. This CDR3 is CASSQTVGTLGGQFF. The CDR3 DNA follows: TGTGCCAGCAGCCAGACCGTCGGGACTCTCGGGGGGCAGTTCTTC.

V is TRBV10-3 and J is TRBJ2-3; 12 nucleotides agree with TRBD2. The junction had 6 bases not matched to a gene; V was cut back by 3 bases and J by 5 bases. CDR1 is ENHRY, CDR2 SYGVKD, per germline. The CDR3 runs 16 residues. This CDR3 is CAISEPSGRAIDTQYF. Written as DNA, the CDR3 is TGTGCCATCAGTGAACCTAGCGGGAGGGCCATAGATACGCAGTATTTT.

The chain is built from TRBV30 and TRBJ2-5; 13 bases are a match to TRBD2. V trimming: 3 bases; J trimming: 7 bases; junction bases outside the gene matches: 8. This CDR3 contains 15 residues. Germline CDR1 and CDR2: GTSNPN and SVGIG (reference sequence). The CDR3: CAWRPGLAGLWTQYF. CDR3 sequence (DNA): TGTGCCTGGAGGCCGGGACTAGCGGGATTGTGGACCCAGTACTTC.

As DNA, the CDR3 is TGTGCCAGCAGCGATTGGGGCTTAGCGGGGCGGGAAGAGACCCAGTACTTC. This gives the protein CASSDWGLAGREETQYF. This chain uses TRBV9 with TRBJ2-5; 8 bases are shared with TRBD2. CDR3 length: 17 residues. Germline V gene sequence: CDR1 SGDLS, CDR2 YYNGEE. The V segment lost 3 bases and the J segment 3 bases; nucleotides outside the gene matches: 13.

A single count supports this clone. The rearrangement joins TRBV3-1 (or the pseudogene TRBV3-2) to TRBJ2-5; 8 nucleotides agree with TRBD2. This CDR3 contains 14 residues. The V gene's germline CDR1 is LGHDT and CDR2 YNNKEL (reference sequence). Germline trimming cut 10 bases from V and 4 bases from J; bases unmatched to any gene: 11. The CDR3 sequence: CATMDGGAGETQYF. CDR3 coding DNA: TGTGCCACCATGGACGGGGGGGCAGGAGAGACCCAGTACTTC.

This clone was observed a few times. V gene TRBV2 combines with J gene TRBJ2-1, with a tentative D call TRBD2 (6 bases). CDR1 is SNHLY and CDR2 is FYNNEI in the germline V gene. The CDR3 has 15 residues. The V and J ends lost 8 bases and 7 bases respectively, with 21 bases between them. The CDR3 DNA follows: TGTGCCAGCCCTGGCAGGCTAGTGGAGGGGAATGAGCAGTTCTTC. Amino acid sequence: CASPGRLVEGNEQFF.